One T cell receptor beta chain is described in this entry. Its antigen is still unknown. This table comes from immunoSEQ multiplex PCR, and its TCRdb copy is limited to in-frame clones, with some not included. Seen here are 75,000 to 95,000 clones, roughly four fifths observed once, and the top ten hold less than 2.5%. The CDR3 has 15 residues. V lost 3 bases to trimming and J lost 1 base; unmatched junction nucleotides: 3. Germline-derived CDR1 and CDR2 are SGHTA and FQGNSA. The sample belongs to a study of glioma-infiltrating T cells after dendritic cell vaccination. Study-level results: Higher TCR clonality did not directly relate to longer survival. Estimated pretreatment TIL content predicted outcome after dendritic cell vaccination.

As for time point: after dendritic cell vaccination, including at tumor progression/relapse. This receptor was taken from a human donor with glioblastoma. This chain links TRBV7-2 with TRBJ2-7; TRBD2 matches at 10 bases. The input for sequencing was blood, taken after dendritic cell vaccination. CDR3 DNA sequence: TGTGCCAGCAGCTTTAGCGGGGGGTTGTCCTACGAGCAGTACTTC. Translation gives CASSFSGGLSYEQYF.